These T cell receptor beta chains were read from a single sample in a study of blood T cells in healthy people across ages. Each CDR3 protein gets one entry after TCRdb re-called the 5' RACE reads with MiXCR. Of 850,000 or so distinct CDR3 sequences in the sample, 25% to 35% were seen once. The sample comprised blood. These receptors were taken from a woman aged 80 or older in good health. The CDR3 runs from the conserved cysteine through the conserved F or W. The D gene is left open where the match is weak. For some rows the clone size is stated as once, few or many, or as a class when expanded; others skip it.

TRBJ2-5	TRBD1	few	TRBV20-1	TGCAGTGCTACCGACAGGGGGCGCCCCCAAGAGACCCAGTACTTC	CSATDRGRPQETQYF
TRBJ2-3	.	few	TRBV5-6	TGTGCCAGCAGCAAGGGACTGGGCACAGATACGCAGTATTTT	CASSKGLGTDTQYF
TRBJ1-5	.	.	TRBV6-2/TRBV6-3	TGTGCCAGCAGGACATTGGGTAGTGGCAATCAGCCCCAGCATTTT	CASRTLGSGNQPQHF
TRBJ1-2	.	many	TRBV5-6	TGTGCCAGCAGCTTTGAATTTAGGGGAAGAAATGGCTACACCTTC	CASSFEFRGRNGYTF
TRBJ2-7	.	.	TRBV28	TGTGCCAGCAGGGTAGCCCGGGCCCCCTACGAGCAGTACTTC	CASRVARAPYEQYF
TRBJ1-1	.	few	TRBV7-2	TGTGCCAGCAGCTTAGGTTGGGCACAGGGACCAATGAACACTGAAGCTTTCTTT	CASSLGWAQGPMNTEAFF
TRBJ2-3	.	.	TRBV10-1	TGCGCCAGCAGTGATGGGTCAGGCTTAACAGATACGCAGTATTTT	CASSDGSGLTDTQYF
TRBJ2-5	.	.	TRBV28	TGTGCCAGCAGTTTACGGCAGTCCCAAGAGACCCAGTACTTC	CASSLRQSQETQYF
TRBJ2-5	.	.	TRBV28	TGTGCCAGCATCCACGCTACGGGGGCAAGGGGACAAGAGACCCAGTACTTC	CASIHATGARGQETQYF
TRBJ2-1	.	many	TRBV7-2	TGTGCCACCTCCAGGAATCCGGGGGTTCGGGACAATGAGCAGTTCTTC	CATSRNPGVRDNEQFF
TRBJ1-1	.	.	TRBV2	TGTGCCAGCAGTGATACAGGGAGGACTGAAGCTTTCTTT	CASSDTGRTEAFF
TRBJ1-6	.	.	TRBV20-1	TGCAGTGCCCAGAGAGGTAGTATTCAGGGCCTCCACTTT	CSAQRGSIQGLHF
TRBJ1-2	.	many	TRBV15	TGTGCCACCAGCAGAGATCGAGCGGAACGGGGGAGGTATGGCTACACCTTC	CATSRDRAERGRYGYTF
TRBJ2-1	TRBD2	many	TRBV7-2	TGTGCCAGCAGCTTGGAGCGGGGGGGATACAATGAGCAGTTCTTC	CASSLERGGYNEQFF
TRBJ2-5	TRBD2	many	TRBV6-5	TGTGCCAGCAGTTCTGGCCCTAGCGGAGAGACCCAGTACTTC	CASSSGPSGETQYF
TRBJ2-3	.	many	TRBV20-1	TGCAGTGCCCCAACAGATACGCAGTATTTT	CSAPTDTQYF
TRBJ2-3	TRBD2	many	TRBV9	TGTGCCAGCAGCGTAGAACATTACTTCACTAGCGGGCTCACAGATACGCAGTATTTT	CASSVEHYFTSGLTDTQYF
TRBJ2-3	TRBD2	few	TRBV20-1	TGCAGTGCTGGAAAGCGGGGGGGCACAGATACGCAGTATTTT	CSAGKRGGTDTQYF
TRBJ1-2	.	few	TRBV5-1	TGCGCCAGCGGCTTAACATGGCTTAACTATGGCTACACCTTC	CASGLTWLNYGYTF
TRBJ2-3	.	many	TRBV6-2/TRBV6-3	TGTGCCAGCAGTTACGGGCGGCGAGATACGCAGTATTTT	CASSYGRRDTQYF
TRBJ1-4	TRBD1	many	TRBV3-1	TGTGCCAGCAGACCCCCCGGGACAGTTGAAAAACTGTTTTTT	CASRPPGTVEKLFF
TRBJ2-4	TRBD1	many	TRBV5-1	TGCGCCAGCCAAGGGACCACCGGGACAGGGATTCAGTACTTC	CASQGTTGTGIQYF
TRBJ1-6	.	few	TRBV7-9	TGTGCCAGCAGCTCAAGGGGGAATACGAATTCACCCCTCCACTTT	CASSSRGNTNSPLHF
TRBJ2-7	.	.	TRBV7-2	TGTGCCAGCAGCTTAGATGTTGGACCTTACGAGCAGTACTTC	CASSLDVGPYEQYF
TRBJ1-2	TRBD1	.	TRBV20-1	TGCAGTGCTAGAGCGTTCGACAGGGGCTATGGCTACACCTTC	CSARAFDRGYGYTF
TRBJ2-7	.	.	TRBV28	TGTGCCAGCCAATCTTCAAGGGGCGAGCAGTACTTC	CASQSSRGEQYF
TRBJ1-1	.	.	TRBV10-3	TGTGCCATCAGGGGGACCGGTTCGATAGCTGAAGCTTTCTTT	CAIRGTGSIAEAFF
TRBJ1-1	.	.	TRBV12-3/TRBV12-4	TGTGCCAGCACATCCCGCACTGAAGCTTTCTTT	CASTSRTEAFF